These 17 T cell receptor beta chains share one sample of origin, sequenced in a study of T cell changes during pregnancy in multiple sclerosis (dated by TCRdb to about 2019). The library was produced with the immunoSEQ multiplex PCR assay. TCRdb holds this immuneACCESS table with in-frame rearrangements only. Some clones are missing; in checked studies, unresolved V genes explain under half, and the rest has no known cause. The sample table shows about 80,000 clones, and 92% are seen once. Together, the top ten hold almost 1.5% of the sample. The sequencing here drew on peripheral blood, taken before pregnancy. The receptors derive from a female donor with multiple sclerosis, enrolled in a pregnancy study.

This chain uses TRBV2 with TRBJ1-1; D is uncertain. V lost 5 bases to trimming and J lost 4 bases, with 17 bases between them. This CDR3 comprises 15 residues. Germline-derived CDR1 and CDR2 are SNHLY and FYNNEI. CDR3 nucleotides: TGTGCCAGCAGTCAAGACGGCGGCGGGTTCACTGAAGCTTTCTTT. Its protein is CASSQDGGGFTEAFF. Looking up the rest from reference TRBV2 and TRBJ1-1 gives the full variable domain: EPEVTQTPSHQVTQMGQEVILRCVPISNHLYFYWYRQILGQKVEFLVSFYNNEISEKSEIFDDQFSVERPDGSNFTLKIRSTKLEDSAMYFCASSQDGGGFTEAFFGQGTRLTVV.

V usage is TRBV2 and J usage is TRBJ1-1; tentative D call: TRBD1 (5 bases). V gave up 6 bases and J gave up 8 bases, with 16 bases separating them. Per germline, CDR1 SNHLY and CDR2 FYNNEI. The CDR3 is 13 amino acids. The CDR3 loop reads CASSIQGPTEAFF. CDR3 bases: TGTGCCAGCAGCATCCAGGGCCCCACCGAAGCTTTCTTT.

The V call is TRBV15, the J call TRBJ2-1, with TRBD2 matching 16 bases. Germline lookup yields CDR1 LNHNV and CDR2 YYDKDF (reference sequence). The trim removed 6 bases at V and 9 bases at J, leaving 5 bases unmatched. The CDR3 is 15 amino acids. CDR3 coding DNA: TGTGCCACCAGAGGGACTAGCGGGGGGGCTGCTGAGCAGTTCTTC. It yields the protein CATRGTSGGAAEQFF.

This rearrangement joins TRBV5-6 to TRBJ1-4; D remains ambiguous. Germline CDR1 SGHDT, CDR2 YYEEEE. CDR3 length: 12 residues. V was shortened by 0 bases and J by 12 bases, with 9 bases between the two germline ends. The chain's CDR3 is CASSLVGRELFF. The CDR3 nucleotides are TGTGCCAGCAGCTTGGTAGGGAGGGAACTGTTTTTT.

The chain uses TRBV7-6 and TRBJ1-1, with 8 nucleotides matching TRBD1. Germline-derived CDR1 and CDR2 are SGHVS and FNYEAQ. The CDR3 is 17 amino acids. Trimming at V came to 0 bases and at J to 4 bases, leaving 10 bases not matched to a gene. The CDR3 DNA follows: TGTGCCAGCAGCTTAGCCAGGGGGCGCATAAAGGGCACTGAAGCTTTCTTT. Protein product: CASSLARGRIKGTEAFF.

The chain employs TRBV30 and TRBJ2-6, with D unclear. Germline loops: CDR1 GTSNPN, CDR2 SVGIG (reference sequence). The CDR3 contains 17 residues. Trimming took 0 bases from V and 4 from J, leaving 16 bases between them. The CDR3, as DNA: TGTGCCTGGAGTGTACAGAACCTCTGGGCCGGGGCCAACGTCCTGACTTTC. It encodes CAWSVQNLWAGANVLTF.

The V and J genes are TRBV30 and TRBJ2-2; 9 bases are shared with TRBD2. Germline lookup yields CDR1 GTSNPN and CDR2 SVGIG (reference sequence). The CDR3 has 16 amino acids. J was trimmed by 0 bases and V by 0 bases; bases with no gene match: 2. The CDR3 DNA is TGTGCCTGGAGTGTAAGCGGGGGGCCGAACACCGGGGAGCTGTTTTTT. This translates into CAWSVSGGPNTGELFF.

This clone was seen only once. The CDR3, as DNA: TGTGCCAGCAGTTACATTGACGGGGGAAACACCGGGGAGCTGTTTTTT. The encoded protein is CASSYIDGGNTGELFF. The chain recombines TRBV6-5 with TRBJ2-2; the D gene is possibly TRBD2 (6 bases). The length of the CDR3 is 16 residues. With 2 bases removed from V and 2 bases from J, the gap between germline ends came to 12 bases. Germline V gene data show CDR1 as MNHEY and CDR2 as SVGAGI.

V gene TRBV5-1 combines with J gene TRBJ2-3; 8 bases align to TRBD2. CDR3 length: 14 amino acids. With V trimmed by 4 bases and J by 4 bases, 5 bases remained unmatched. Germline-derived CDR1 and CDR2 are SGHRS and YFSETQ. CDR3 nucleotides: TGCGCCAGCAGCGTGGGGACTAGGCCAGATACGCAGTATTTT. Translating gives CASSVGTRPDTQYF.

This clone was observed a single time. The CDR3 spells CASSPPTDTQYF. The CDR3 DNA follows: TGTGCCAGCAGTCCCCCGACAGATACGCAGTATTTT. The V call is TRBV9, the J call TRBJ2-3; D gene unclear. The ends were cut back, 5 bases at V and 3 bases at J, with 7 bases in the middle. This CDR3 comprises 12 residues. Germline lookup yields CDR1 SGDLS and CDR2 YYNGEE.

J is TRBJ1-1 and V is TRBV18; maybe TRBD1 (5 bases). The V and J ends lost 6 bases and 3 bases respectively, with 14 bases between them. Germline loops: CDR1 KGHSH, CDR2 LQKENI. The CDR3 extends over 14 amino acids. CDR3 DNA: TGTGCCAGCTCCCGCAGGGAAAGGGACACTGAAGCTTTCTTT. It translates to CASSRRERDTEAFF. Full variable domain (outside the CDR3, taken from reference TRBV18 and TRBJ1-1): NAGVMQNPRHLVRRRGQEARLRCSPMKGHSHVYWYRQLPEEGLKFMVYLQKENIIDESGMPKERFSAEFPKEGPSILRIQQVVRGDSAAYFCASSRRERDTEAFFGQGTRLTVV.

The chain carries TRBV27 and TRBJ2-1; D not resolved. V lost 7 bases to trimming and J lost 2 bases, with 15 bases between them. Per the germline V gene, CDR1 is MNHEY and CDR2 is SMNVEV (reference sequence). The CDR3 is made up of 15 amino acids. The chain's CDR3 is CASKNRLSAYNEQFF. DNA for the CDR3: TGTGCCAGCAAAAACCGCCTGAGCGCCTACAATGAGCAGTTCTTC.

This chain joins TRBV27 and TRBJ2-7; the match to TRBD2 covers 11 bases. This CDR3 region has 17 residues. V lost 0 bases to trimming and J lost 0 bases; unmatched junction nucleotides: 4. In germline, CDR1 is MNHEY, CDR2 SMNVEV (reference sequence). The CDR3 DNA is TGTGCCAGCAGTTTATCCCTAGCGGGGGGCTTCTCCTACGAGCAGTACTTC. This sequence encodes CASSLSLAGGFSYEQYF.

The gene calls are TRBV7-9 and TRBJ1-1; D is uncertain. Trimming shortened V by 4 bases and J by 5 bases, and 23 bases separated the two germline ends. Germline CDR1 SEHNR, CDR2 FQNEAQ (reference sequence). The CDR3 loop spans 17 amino acids. Written as DNA, the CDR3 is TGTGCCAGCAGCTCTTACCCCACTCCCTGGGGAGGGACTGAAGCTTTCTTT. Its protein product is CASSSYPTPWGGTEAFF.

The chain couples TRBV10-3 to TRBJ1-2, with TRBD1 identical over 9 bases. V gave up 6 bases and J gave up 10 bases; unmatched junction bases: 9. The CDR3 has 13 residues. CDR1 and CDR2 from the germline V gene are ENHRY and SYGVKD. The CDR3 nucleotides are TGTGCCATCAGGAAGGGACAGGGTCAAGACTACACCTTC. Translating gives CAIRKGQGQDYTF.

The sample holds one count of this clone. The gene calls are TRBV7-9 and TRBJ1-1; 8 bases align to TRBD1. The CDR3 is 16 amino acids. Germline CDR1 is SEHNR and CDR2 is FQNEAQ (reference sequence). V lost 6 bases to trimming and J lost 6 bases; unmatched junction nucleotides: 15. CDR3 sequence: CASRNTGGLRSPEAFF. The CDR3 DNA follows: TGTGCCAGCAGGAATACAGGGGGACTCCGGTCCCCTGAAGCTTTCTTT.

The gene calls are TRBV9 and TRBJ1-6; TRBD1 might be the D (5 bases). Trimming removed 1 base at V and 7 bases at J, with 9 bases between. The CDR3 extends over 14 amino acids. The germline CDR1 and CDR2 sequences are SGDLS and YYNGEE. The CDR3 sequence: CASSVSGSNSPLHF. CDR3 DNA: TGTGCCAGCAGCGTATCAGGGTCCAATTCACCCCTCCACTTT.